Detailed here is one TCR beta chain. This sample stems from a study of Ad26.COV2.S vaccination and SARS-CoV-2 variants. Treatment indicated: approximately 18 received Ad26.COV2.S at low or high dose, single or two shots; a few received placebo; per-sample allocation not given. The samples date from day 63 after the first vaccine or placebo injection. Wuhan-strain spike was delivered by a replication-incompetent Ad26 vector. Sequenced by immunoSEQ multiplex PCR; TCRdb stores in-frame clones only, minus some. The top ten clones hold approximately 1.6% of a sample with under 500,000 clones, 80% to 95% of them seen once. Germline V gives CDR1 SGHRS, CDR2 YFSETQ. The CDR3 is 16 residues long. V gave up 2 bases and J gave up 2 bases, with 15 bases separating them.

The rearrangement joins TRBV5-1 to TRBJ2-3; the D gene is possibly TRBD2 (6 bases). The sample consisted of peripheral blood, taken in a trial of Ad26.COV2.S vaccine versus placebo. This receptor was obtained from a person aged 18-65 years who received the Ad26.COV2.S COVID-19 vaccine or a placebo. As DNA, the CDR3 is TGCGCCAGCAGCTTCGGTATTACTAGCTCCACAGATACGCAGTATTTT. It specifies CASSFGITSSTDTQYF.